The 20 T cell receptor beta chains in this list originate from one sample, sequenced in a study of cytomegalovirus exposure and HLA in healthy donors. This PCR relied on a set of 60 Vbeta primers and 13 Jbeta primers. Measured with immunoSEQ multiplex PCR; TCRdb has only the in-frame clones, and not every one. This table holds over 50,000 clones, around 75% found once. The sample was PBMCs. These receptors all come from a man between 50 and 59 years old in good health and CMV-seropositive.

This rearrangement joins TRBV6-5 to TRBJ2-5; 9 bases are a match to TRBD2. Germline CDR1 MNHEY, CDR2 SVGAGI. This CDR3 is 14 amino acids long. V lost 5 bases, J lost 3 bases, and 4 bases stayed unmatched. CDR3 sequence: CASSLAGIKETQYF. The CDR3 DNA follows: TGTGCCAGCAGTCTAGCGGGGATAAAAGAGACCCAGTACTTC.

V gene TRBV7-9 combines with J gene TRBJ2-7, with 10 bases identical to TRBD1. The CDR3 covers 17 residues. CDR1 is SEHNR, CDR2 FQNEAQ, per germline (reference sequence). The trim removed 5 bases at V and 5 bases at J, leaving 15 bases unmatched. CDR3 amino acids: CASSLSDRGRNRNEQYF. The DNA for the CDR3 is TGTGCCAGCAGCCTATCAGACAGGGGGCGCAACAGGAACGAGCAGTACTTC.

For this clone: One end of the junction does not line up with germline, which may come from a read error. The J gene is TRBJ2-2, the V gene TRBV10-1, with a weak D call TRBD2 (5 bases). This CDR3 contains 13 residues. The germline gives CDR1 WNHNN, CDR2 SYGVQD (reference sequence). Here the CDR3 reads CASSARNTGELLF. The CDR3 region has the DNA TGCGCCAGCAGTGCCAGAAACACCGGGGAGCTGCTTTTT.

The chain links TRBV4-3 to TRBJ2-3, with 8 bases fitting TRBD1. Germline values: CDR1 LGHNA, CDR2 YSLEER. The CDR3 consists of 17 residues. With V trimmed by 2 bases and J by 5 bases, 12 bases remained unmatched. The CDR3: CASSQLGQGGFGDTQYF. The CDR3 DNA follows: TGCGCCAGCAGCCAACTCGGACAGGGAGGATTTGGAGATACGCAGTATTTT.

For this clone: Different DNA sequences within this sample yield the same CDR3. This rearrangement joins TRBV30 to TRBJ1-2, with D uncertain. The V and J ends lost 2 bases and 0 bases respectively, with 10 bases between them. CDR3 size: 14 residues. Per germline, CDR1 GTSNPN and CDR2 SVGIG (reference sequence). CDR3 coding DNA: TGTGCCTGGAGTCTACGAGGCACTAACTATGGCTACACCTTC. Translating gives CAWSLRGTNYGYTF.

Of note for this clone: This likely came from a read error, as a far larger clone is one base away. The chain links TRBV15 to TRBJ2-5; 9 nucleotides align to TRBD1. Germline V gene lookup returns CDR1 LNHNV and CDR2 YYDKDF (reference sequence). CDR3 length: 15 amino acids. The CDR3 region is CGTSLQGAPGETQYF. The CDR3 DNA is TGTGGCACCAGTTTACAGGGGGCGCCTGGGGAGACCCAGTACTTC.

V gene TRBV18 combines with J gene TRBJ2-5; 8 nucleotides match TRBD1. The germline gives CDR1 KGHSH, CDR2 LQKENI. Losses at the gene ends were 3 bases for V and 2 bases for J; bases not matched to a gene: 2. CDR3 length: 14 residues. As DNA, the CDR3 is TGTGCCAGCTCACCGGGACAGGAACAAGAGACCCAGTACTTC. Amino acids: CASSPGQEQETQYF.

The V gene is TRBV2, the J gene TRBJ2-2; possible D gene TRBD2, 5 bases. The CDR3 consists of 16 residues. Looked up from germline, CDR1 is SNHLY and CDR2 is FYNNEI. The V and J ends lost 2 bases and 5 bases respectively, with 15 bases between them. The CDR3 loop reads CASSERSGIKTGELFF. Here the CDR3 DNA reads TGTGCCAGCAGTGAAAGGTCGGGGATTAAAACCGGGGAGCTGTTTTTT. Full variable domain (rest looked up from reference TRBV2 and TRBJ2-2): EPEVTQTPSHQVTQMGQEVILRCVPISNHLYFYWYRQILGQKVEFLVSFYNNEISEKSEIFDDQFSVERPDGSNFTLKIRSTKLEDSAMYFCASSERSGIKTGELFFGEGSRLTVL.

The chain combines TRBV19 with TRBJ2-7, with TRBD1 matching 7 bases. CDR1 LNHDA and CDR2 SQIVND come from the germline V gene (reference sequence). V trimming: 5 bases; J trimming: 2 bases; junction bases outside the gene matches: 6. The CDR3 length is 14 residues. In DNA, the CDR3 is TGTGCCAGTAGTTTCGCCGGGACAGCCTACGAGCAGTACTTC. Its translation: CASSFAGTAYEQYF.

This chain joins TRBV18 and TRBJ2-3; possibly TRBD2 for D (6 bases). In germline, CDR1 is KGHSH, CDR2 LQKENI. V shed 2 bases and J shed 6 bases, with 9 bases lying between them. The CDR3 runs 13 residues. In nucleotides, the CDR3 is TGTGCCAGCTCACCAACTAGCCGGGATACGCAGTATTTT. Its protein product is CASSPTSRDTQYF.

This chain uses TRBV6-5 with TRBJ2-5, with 7 bases that match TRBD1. Germline values: CDR1 MNHEY, CDR2 SVGAGI. The length of the CDR3 is 14 residues. V was clipped by 5 bases and J by 4 bases; unmatched bases: 7. CDR3 in DNA: TGTGCCAGCAGTAGCAACAGGGGAAGAGAGACCCAGTACTTC. This sequence encodes CASSSNRGRETQYF.

As regards this clone: Other DNA sequences in the sample encode the same CDR3. This sequence joins TRBV9 and TRBJ2-7; D possibly corresponds to TRBD2 (5 bases). CDR1 and CDR2 from the germline V gene are SGDLS and YYNGEE. The CDR3 covers 13 residues. Trimming stripped 4 bases from V and 6 bases from J, with 14 bases between. CDR3 coding DNA: TGTGCCAGCAGCTCGCTCCAGGACTCCGAGCAGTACTTC. Encoded protein: CASSSLQDSEQYF.

The chain is built from TRBV10-3 and TRBJ2-1; 11 nucleotides match TRBD1. V lost 6 bases and J lost 7; bases outside the gene matches: 5. Germline V gives CDR1 ENHRY, CDR2 SYGVKD. The CDR3 contains 14 residues. The CDR3 sequence: CAIRGQGGLNEQFF. The DNA for the CDR3 is TGTGCCATCAGGGGACAGGGGGGATTAAATGAGCAGTTCTTC.

The chain has TRBV9 and TRBJ2-2; no clear D gene. Germline values: CDR1 SGDLS, CDR2 YYNGEE. The ends were cut back, 0 bases at V and 6 bases at J, with 12 bases in the middle. The CDR3 loop spans 15 amino acids. CDR3 coding DNA: TGTGCCAGCAGCGTAGGCGGAGTTAACGCCGGGGAGCTGTTTTTT. It encodes CASSVGGVNAGELFF. The variable domain in full, completed from reference TRBV9 and TRBJ2-2, reads DSGVTQTPKHLITATGQRVTLRCSPRSGDLSVYWYQQSLDQGLQFLIQYYNGEERAKGNILERFSAQQFPDLHSELNLSSLELGDSALYFCASSVGGVNAGELFFGEGSRLTVL.

By sample share, this clone is medium-sized. This chain joins TRBV6-5 and TRBJ1-2; D gene uncertain. Germline lookup yields CDR1 MNHEY and CDR2 SVGAGI. V dropped 0 bases and J dropped 7 bases, with 6 bases sitting between them. This CDR3 spans 12 amino acids. DNA of the CDR3: TGTGCCAGCAGTTACTCCAACAGTGGCTACACCTTC. It is translated as CASSYSNSGYTF.

This chain uses TRBV9 with TRBJ1-1; D gene ambiguous. This CDR3 is 13 amino acids long. V dropped 1 base and J dropped 1 base, with 5 bases sitting between them. CDR1 SGDLS and CDR2 YYNGEE come from the germline V gene. The CDR3 nucleotides read TGTGCCAGCAGCGTAAGCCCGAACACTGAAGCTTTCTTT. Its translation is CASSVSPNTEAFF.

This clone was observed once. CDR3 protein: CASSENGGTGELFF. The CDR3 coding sequence is TGTGCCAGCAGTGAAAACGGGGGCACCGGGGAGCTGTTTTTT. This chain joins TRBV7-9 and TRBJ2-2; tentative D call: TRBD2 (6 bases). The V end was cut by 6 bases, the J end by 4 bases, with 12 bases between. Germline CDR1 is SEHNR and CDR2 is FQNEAQ (reference sequence). This CDR3 is 14 amino acids long. Supplemented by reference TRBV7-9 and TRBJ2-2, the full variable domain reads DTGVSQNPRHKITKRGQNVTFRCDPISEHNRLYWYRQTLGQGPEFLTYFQNEAQLEKSRLLSDRFSAERPKGSFSTLEIQRTEQGDSAMYLCASSENGGTGELFFGEGSRLTVL.

Worth noting for this clone: At one boundary the junction diverges from the germline segment, which might be a read error. The rearrangement uses TRBV5-6 and TRBJ2-5; 10 positions agree with TRBD1. The germline gives CDR1 SGHDT, CDR2 YYEEEE. The CDR3 length is 17 residues. CDR3: CVSSRKTGGRGQETQYF. The CDR3 DNA sequence: TGTGTCAGCAGCAGAAAGACAGGGGGCCGGGGGCAAGAGACCCAGTACTTC.

The chain employs TRBV27 and TRBJ2-7; D is perhaps TRBD1 (6 bases). V lost 3 bases and J lost 3, with 12 bases in between. The germline V gene encodes CDR1 MNHEY and CDR2 SMNVEV (reference sequence). The CDR3 has 14 amino acids. The CDR3 region has the DNA TGTGCCAGCAGTTTCGGACAGTTTTTCTACGAGCAGTACTTC. This encodes CASSFGQFFYEQYF.

The chain carries TRBV5-4 and TRBJ1-6; D is unresolved. Germline V CDR1 and CDR2: SGHNT, YYREEE (reference sequence). CDR3 length: 17 amino acids. The V end was cut by 5 bases, the J end by 5 bases, with 20 bases between. CDR3 loop: CASSSYDGSLNNSPLHF. DNA of the CDR3: TGTGCCAGCAGTTCGTATGACGGGAGCCTAAATAATTCACCCCTCCACTTT.